This TCR beta chain is from a study of cytomegalovirus exposure and HLA in healthy donors. Whole-study results and caveats: HLA allele associations emerged for about 16,000 TCR beta sequences in a later analysis, at 0.05 false discovery rate. Usually a TCR sequence was rare, but some public TCRs were found in many donors.

About this clone itself: Its antigen is unidentified.

Vbeta (60) and Jbeta (13) primers were used in the PCR. How the authors handled the data: Counted up in a later analysis, unique TCR beta chains came to 65 million to 80 million, with about 9.9 million shared. This table comes from immunoSEQ multiplex PCR, and its TCRdb copy is limited to in-frame clones, with some not included. The V and J calls and the clone size are those of that table, but D and trimming were determined from the DNA. Among tens of thousands of clones listed, 80% to 90% were seen once. The TCR was taken from a man younger than 35 in good health and CMV-seronegative. The material sequenced was PBMCs.

The CDR3 region is CASSEPAGYEQYF. The DNA of the CDR3 is TGTGCCAGCAGCGAACCGGCGGGCTACGAGCAGTACTTC. V usage is TRBV21-1 and J usage is TRBJ2-7; the table gives TRBD2 as D, unverified against the DNA. TRBV21-1 is marked as a pseudogene. This CDR3 spans 13 amino acids.